The 17 T cell receptor beta chains below come from one sample, sequenced in a study of blood T cell repertoires in COVID-19. The method was immunoSEQ multiplex PCR; TCRdb's version includes in-frame clones alone and lacks a portion of them. Of approximately 180,000 clones listed, approximately 85% are singletons. The source material was peripheral blood. The receptors here all came from a man in his sixties with acute or convalescent COVID-19.

The chain carries TRBV29-1 and TRBJ2-5; tentative D call: TRBD1 (6 bases). Germline values: CDR1 SQVTM, CDR2 ANQGSEA. V shed 4 bases and J shed 7 bases, with 16 bases lying between them. CDR3 length equals 13 residues. CDR3 DNA sequence: TGCAGCGTTGCACAGGGTGCCCAGGGGACCCAGTACTTC. Protein: CSVAQGAQGTQYF.

V usage is TRBV30 and J usage is TRBJ1-5; D gene unclear. Trimming left V 2 bases short and J 6 bases short, with 11 bases between. CDR3 size: 13 residues. Germline V gives CDR1 GTSNPN, CDR2 SVGIG (reference sequence). CDR3 residues: CAWSRSTGQPQHF. Written as DNA, the CDR3 is TGTGCCTGGAGTCGTTCGACGGGTCAGCCCCAGCATTTT.

This clone appeared a single time. The chain is built from TRBV20-1 and TRBJ1-2; a weak D match, TRBD1 (5 bases). Germline V lookup: CDR1 DFQATT, CDR2 SNEGSKA (reference sequence). This CDR3 region has 11 residues. Trimming took off 3 bases at V and 7 bases at J, with 9 bases between the two ends. CDR3 protein: CSASVGGGYTF. CDR3 coding DNA: TGCAGTGCTAGCGTCGGGGGTGGCTACACCTTC.

The CDR3 coding sequence is TGTGCCAGCAGGCGATTAGGTCGGGACGAGCAGTACTTC. This codes for CASRRLGRDEQYF. The chain joins TRBV12-3 or TRBV12-4 to TRBJ2-7; D remains unclear. This CDR3 spans 13 amino acids. With 6 bases removed from V and 5 bases from J, the gap between germline ends came to 14 bases.

The V and J genes are TRBV5-8 and TRBJ1-5; TRBD1 matches at 10 bases. This CDR3 is 14 amino acids long. Germline loops: CDR1 SGHTS, CDR2 YDEGEE. The ends lost 4 bases at V and 5 bases at J; junction bases unmatched: 3. CDR3 region: CASSLGQGDQPQHF. In DNA, the CDR3 is TGTGCCAGCAGCCTCGGACAGGGGGATCAGCCCCAGCATTTT.

This clone was observed a few times. This chain uses TRBV2 with TRBJ2-7; 7 nucleotides align to TRBD2. The V segment lost 0 bases and the J segment 6 bases; nucleotides outside the gene matches: 14. The germline gives CDR1 SNHLY, CDR2 FYNNEI. This CDR3 has 17 residues. CDR3: CASSEARWGLTASEQYF. CDR3 bases: TGTGCCAGCAGTGAAGCGCGATGGGGACTAACTGCCTCCGAGCAGTACTTC. The full variable domain, its missing parts supplied by reference TRBV2 and TRBJ2-7, is EPEVTQTPSHQVTQMGQEVILRCVPISNHLYFYWYRQILGQKVEFLVSFYNNEISEKSEIFDDQFSVERPDGSNFTLKIRSTKLEDSAMYFCASSEARWGLTASEQYFGPGTRLTVT.

This clone appeared a few times. The rearrangement joins TRBV20-1 to TRBJ2-1; 9 nucleotides line up with TRBD1. CDR1 DFQATT and CDR2 SNEGSKA come from the germline V gene (reference sequence). V shed 3 bases, J shed 5 bases, and the junction held 14 bases outside the gene matches. There are 17 residues in the CDR3. CDR3 region: CSASGRPGDRVDNEQFF. The CDR3 DNA reads as TGCAGTGCTAGTGGTAGGCCCGGGGACAGGGTGGACAATGAGCAGTTCTTC.

The rearrangement joins TRBV3-1 (or the pseudogene TRBV3-2) to TRBJ1-3, with TRBD1 matching 7 bases. The J segment lost 4 bases and the V segment lost 4 bases, leaving 4 bases of the junction unmatched. The CDR3 spans 14 residues. Germline V gene data show CDR1 as LGHDT and CDR2 as YNNKEL (reference sequence). The CDR3 reads CASSPRGSGNTIYF. For the CDR3, the DNA is TGTGCCAGCAGCCCCAGGGGGTCCGGAAACACCATATATTTT.

Only one count was recorded for this clone. This chain connects TRBV7-2 to TRBJ2-3; 8 bases map to TRBD1. V shed 4 bases and J 2 bases; nucleotides not matched to a gene: 11. The CDR3 totals 17 residues. Germline V gene lookup returns CDR1 SGHTA and CDR2 FQGNSA. This chain's CDR3 is CASSSPLDRAHTDTQYF. For the CDR3, the DNA is TGTGCCAGCAGCTCACCCCTGGACAGGGCCCACACAGATACGCAGTATTTT.

V gene TRBV28 combines with J gene TRBJ1-5; 7 bases are a match to TRBD1. The CDR3 loop spans 14 amino acids. The germline gives CDR1 MDHEN, CDR2 SYDVKM. J gave up 3 bases and V 4 bases, and 3 bases lay outside the gene matches. Here the CDR3 reads CASSWGTDNQPQHF. The CDR3 DNA is TGTGCCAGCAGTTGGGGGACAGACAATCAGCCCCAGCATTTT.

This chain links TRBV3-1 (or the pseudogene TRBV3-2) with TRBJ2-5; D is perhaps TRBD1 (6 bases). This CDR3 is 14 amino acids long. V was trimmed by 0 bases and J by 4 bases, leaving 9 bases between them. Per germline, CDR1 LGHDT and CDR2 YNNKEL (reference sequence). The CDR3 reads CASSQDTGLETQYF. CDR3 coding DNA: TGTGCCAGCAGCCAAGACACAGGGTTAGAGACCCAGTACTTC.

The chain employs TRBV18 and TRBJ1-3; D not resolved. The V end lost 5 bases, the J end lost 0 bases, and 8 bases lay between the germline ends. The CDR3 runs 14 residues. Per the germline V gene, CDR1 is KGHSH and CDR2 is LQKENI. The CDR3 sequence: CASSSGDSGNTIYF. The CDR3 nucleotides are TGTGCCAGCTCATCGGGAGACTCTGGAAACACCATATATTTT.

The chain employs TRBV28 and TRBJ1-2, with a weak D call TRBD1 (6 bases). V dropped 5 bases and J dropped 6 bases, with 19 bases sitting between them. Germline V gene data show CDR1 as MDHEN and CDR2 as SYDVKM. The CDR3 has 15 residues. DNA for the CDR3: TGTGCCAGCAGTGGCCCCGGGGGGGCGGAGGATGGCTACACCTTC. It yields the protein CASSGPGGAEDGYTF.

The chain combines TRBV18 with TRBJ1-2; 9 positions match TRBD1. V was pared by 3 bases and J by 8 bases, with 7 bases of the junction left unmatched. The CDR3 sequence is 14 residues long. Germline V CDR1 and CDR2: KGHSH, LQKENI. In DNA, the CDR3 is TGTGCCAGCTCACCGCCGGGACAGGGTTGGGGCTACACCTTC. Translated: CASSPPGQGWGYTF.

The CDR3 loop is CASSPRGGGQPQHF. The CDR3 bases are TGCGCCAGCAGCCCGAGGGGAGGAGGTCAGCCCCAGCATTTT. The chain couples TRBV5-1 to TRBJ1-5; a weak D match, TRBD1 (5 bases). Germline V gene lookup returns CDR1 SGHRS and CDR2 YFSETQ. With 4 bases removed from V and 6 bases from J, the gap between germline ends came to 14 bases. CDR3 length equals 14 residues.

In nucleotides, the CDR3 is TGTGCCATCAGCCTAGGGGGAGCCAAAAACATTCAGTACTTC. This codes for CAISLGGAKNIQYF. The chain is built from TRBV10-3 and TRBJ2-4, with D possibly matching TRBD1 (6 bases). Germline values: CDR1 ENHRY, CDR2 SYGVKD. This CDR3 region has 14 residues. With 6 bases removed from V and 0 bases from J, the gap between germline ends came to 9 bases.

CDR3 nucleotide sequence: TGTGCCAGCAGTTTAACCGGGACAGGGGTCTCCGAGCAGTACTTC. Translating gives CASSLTGTGVSEQYF. The chain recombines TRBV28 with TRBJ2-7; 10 nucleotides agree with TRBD1. V lost 2 bases and J lost 6; bases outside the gene matches: 7. Germline V gene lookup returns CDR1 MDHEN and CDR2 SYDVKM. The CDR3 consists of 15 residues. Filled out from reference TRBV28 and TRBJ2-7, the complete variable domain reads DVKVTQSSRYLVKRTGEKVFLECVQDMDHENMFWYRQDPGLGLRLIYFSYDVKMKEKGDIPEGYSVSREKKERFSLILESASTNQTSMYLCASSLTGTGVSEQYFGPGTRLTVT.